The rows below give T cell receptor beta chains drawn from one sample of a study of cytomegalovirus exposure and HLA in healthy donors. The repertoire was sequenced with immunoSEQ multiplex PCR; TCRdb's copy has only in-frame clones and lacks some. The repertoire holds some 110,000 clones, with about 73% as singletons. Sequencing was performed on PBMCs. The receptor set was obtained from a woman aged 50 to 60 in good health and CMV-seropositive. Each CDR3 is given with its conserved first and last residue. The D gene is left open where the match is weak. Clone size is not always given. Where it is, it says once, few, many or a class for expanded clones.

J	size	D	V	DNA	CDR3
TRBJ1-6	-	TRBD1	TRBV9	TGTGCCAGCAGCGGGACAGGACAGAAAAATTCACCCCTCCACTTT	CASSGTGQKNSPLHF
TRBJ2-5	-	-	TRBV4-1	TGCGCCAGCAGCCAAAGGGGGTCGGGGGGCCAAGAGACCCAGTACTTC	CASSQRGSGGQETQYF
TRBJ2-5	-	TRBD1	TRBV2	TGTGCCAGCAGCTTCCAGGGGGTGGGAGAGACCCAGTACTTC	CASSFQGVGETQYF
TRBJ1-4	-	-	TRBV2	TGTGCCACCCTATACGGGGAAAAACTGTTTTTT	CATLYGEKLFF
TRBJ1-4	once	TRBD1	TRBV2	TGTGCCAGCAGTTCCAGGGCGACAGGGCGGGGGGAAGAAAAACTGTTTTTT	CASSSRATGRGEEKLFF
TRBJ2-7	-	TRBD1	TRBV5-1	TGCGCCAGTACTTCGACAGGGTGGAGCGAGCAGTACTTC	CASTSTGWSEQYF
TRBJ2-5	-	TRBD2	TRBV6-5	TGTGCCAGCAGCTTTGGACTAGCGGGCCAATTCCAGTACTTC	CASSFGLAGQFQYF
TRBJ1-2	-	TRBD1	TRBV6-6	TGTGCCAGCAGCCTGGGACAGGGAGGCTACACCTTC	CASSLGQGGYTF
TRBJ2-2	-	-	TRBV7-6	TGTGCCAGCAGCCGAAGCGGAAACACCGGGGAGCTGTTTTTT	CASSRSGNTGELFF
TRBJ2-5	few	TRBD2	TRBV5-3	TGTGCCAGAAGCTCGTACTACCGACTAGCGGGGGATTCCCAGTACTTC	CARSSYYRLAGDSQYF
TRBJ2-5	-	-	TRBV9	TGTGCCAGCAGCGCAGGTCGGACCCAGTACTTC	CASSAGRTQYF
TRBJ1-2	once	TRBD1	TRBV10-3	TGTGCCATCAGTCCCACTACCGGGACAGTTTCGCCGCACTATGGCTACACCTTC	CAISPTTGTVSPHYGYTF
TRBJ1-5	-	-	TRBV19	TGTGCCATTTCAGGGCCCTCGGGGCCCCAGCATTTT	CAISGPSGPQHF
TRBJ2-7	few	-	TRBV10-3	TGTGCCATCAGTGACGTAAGACCTAGCTCCTACGAGCAGTACTTC	CAISDVRPSSYEQYF
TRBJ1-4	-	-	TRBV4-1	TGCGCCAGCAGCCAAAACAGAGAACAACTGTTTTTT	CASSQNREQLFF
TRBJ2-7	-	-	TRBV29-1	TGCAGCGTAGCCCCAAATCGAGGCTCCTACGAGCAGTACTTC	CSVAPNRGSYEQYF
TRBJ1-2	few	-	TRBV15	TGTGCCACCAGCAGAGATTGGAGAAACAGGGAGAATGGCTACACCTTC	CATSRDWRNRENGYTF
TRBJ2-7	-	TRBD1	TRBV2	TGTGCCACCCAGAGGGGGCCCCCAGACGAGCAGTACTTC	CATQRGPPDEQYF
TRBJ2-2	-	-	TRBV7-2	TGTGCCAGCAGCCCGGAGACATCAGGGGCCGGGGAGCTGTTTTTT	CASSPETSGAGELFF
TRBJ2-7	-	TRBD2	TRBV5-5	TGTGCCAGCAGCTTGGGCCCGGCGGGGGGGCAGTACGAGCAGTACTTC	CASSLGPAGGQYEQYF
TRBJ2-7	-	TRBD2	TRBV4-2	TGTGCCAGCAGCCATCCGGGAGGGTCCAACGAGCAGTACTTC	CASSHPGGSNEQYF
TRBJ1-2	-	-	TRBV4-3	TGCGCCAGCAGCCAAGACGGGGATAGGGCTGGCTACACCTTC	CASSQDGDRAGYTF
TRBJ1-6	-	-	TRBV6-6	TGTGCCAGCAACTACAGGACCCTCCCCCTCCACTTT	CASNYRTLPLHF
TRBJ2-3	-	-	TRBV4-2	TGTGCCAGCAGTGACAGTAACACAGATACGCAGTATTTT	CASSDSNTDTQYF
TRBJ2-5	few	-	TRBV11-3	TGTGCCAGCAGCCGAGACAGTCAAGAGACCCAGTACTTC	CASSRDSQETQYF
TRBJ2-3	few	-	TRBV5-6	TGTGCCAGCAGCCCCGATGTGGCAGGGAGCACAGATACGCAGTATTTT	CASSPDVAGSTDTQYF
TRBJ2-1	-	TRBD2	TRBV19	TGTGCCAGTAGTACCCGGACTAGCGGGGACTACAATGAGCAGTTCTTC	CASSTRTSGDYNEQFF
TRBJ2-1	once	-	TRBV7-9	TGTGCCAGCAGCTTAGACCTAGCGCTATACAATGAGCAGTTCTTC	CASSLDLALYNEQFF
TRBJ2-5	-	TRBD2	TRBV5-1	TGCGCCAGCAGCTTGTCGTCTAGCGGGGTCCAAGAGACCCAGTACTTC	CASSLSSSGVQETQYF
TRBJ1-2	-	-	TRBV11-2	TGTGCCAGCAGCCTCCGAGGGCCTAACTATGGCTACACCTTC	CASSLRGPNYGYTF
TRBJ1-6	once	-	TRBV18	TGTGCCAGCTCACCACTTTCTCGGGGGAATAATTCACCCCTCCACTTT	CASSPLSRGNNSPLHF
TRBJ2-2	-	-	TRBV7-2	TGTGCCAGCAGCTTTGATGTATTGGGCACCACCGGGGAGCTGTTTTTT	CASSFDVLGTTGELFF
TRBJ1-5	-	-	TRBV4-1	TGCGCCAGCAGCCAAGGAGGGCAGGGGAATCAGCCCCAGCATTTT	CASSQGGQGNQPQHF
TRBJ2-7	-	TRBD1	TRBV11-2	TGTGCCAGCAGCTTGCCCCCGGCGACAGGGAACGAGCAGTACTTC	CASSLPPATGNEQYF
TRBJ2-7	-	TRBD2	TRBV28	TGTGCCAGCAGAACTAGCGGGGGGGCTAAAGAGCAGTACTTC	CASRTSGGAKEQYF
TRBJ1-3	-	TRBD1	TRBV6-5	TGTGCCAGCAGTTACAGGACAGGGATCTCTGGAAACACCATATATTTT	CASSYRTGISGNTIYF
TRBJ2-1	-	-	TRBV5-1	TGCGCCAGCAGCTTGGCCAACAGGGCCAATGAGCAGTTCTTC	CASSLANRANEQFF